Following are 2 T cell receptor beta chains from one sample sequenced in a study of OX40 agonist ivuxolimab in advanced cancers. Library preparation used the immunoSEQ multiplex PCR assay. The source is immuneACCESS, and TCRdb retained only in-frame sequences with V and J called. Part of the clones is not carried over; for the studies checked, unresolved V genes explain less than half of this, and the remainder is unexplained. A total of roughly 80,000 clones appear in this sample, around 83% of them only once. The top ten clones comprise roughly 2.2% of the sample. The sample in question was CD4+ or CD8+ T cells sorted from blood, obtained in a trial of the OX40 agonist ivuxolimab. Every receptor here comes from an adult with an advanced solid tumor such as melanoma, head and neck, liver or kidney cancer.

The genes are TRBV10-3 and TRBJ1-2; 7 nucleotides match TRBD1. The CDR3 length is 14 residues. The junction had 6 bases not matched to a gene; V was cut back by 4 bases and J by 4 bases. In germline, CDR1 is ENHRY, CDR2 SYGVKD. The CDR3 bases are TGTGCCATCAGTGTAGGGGACAGATTCTATGGCTACACCTTC. Protein sequence: CAISVGDRFYGYTF.

This clone appeared once. The chain carries TRBV5-6 and TRBJ1-1; D perhaps matches TRBD1 (5 bases). The V gene's germline CDR1 is SGHDT and CDR2 YYEEEE. The ends were cut back, 4 bases at V and 14 bases at J, with 21 bases in the middle. CDR3 length: 13 residues. The DNA of the CDR3 is TGTGCCAGCAGCCTCGTGGGACGGACGAAATGGTTCTTT. Protein: CASSLVGRTKWFF.